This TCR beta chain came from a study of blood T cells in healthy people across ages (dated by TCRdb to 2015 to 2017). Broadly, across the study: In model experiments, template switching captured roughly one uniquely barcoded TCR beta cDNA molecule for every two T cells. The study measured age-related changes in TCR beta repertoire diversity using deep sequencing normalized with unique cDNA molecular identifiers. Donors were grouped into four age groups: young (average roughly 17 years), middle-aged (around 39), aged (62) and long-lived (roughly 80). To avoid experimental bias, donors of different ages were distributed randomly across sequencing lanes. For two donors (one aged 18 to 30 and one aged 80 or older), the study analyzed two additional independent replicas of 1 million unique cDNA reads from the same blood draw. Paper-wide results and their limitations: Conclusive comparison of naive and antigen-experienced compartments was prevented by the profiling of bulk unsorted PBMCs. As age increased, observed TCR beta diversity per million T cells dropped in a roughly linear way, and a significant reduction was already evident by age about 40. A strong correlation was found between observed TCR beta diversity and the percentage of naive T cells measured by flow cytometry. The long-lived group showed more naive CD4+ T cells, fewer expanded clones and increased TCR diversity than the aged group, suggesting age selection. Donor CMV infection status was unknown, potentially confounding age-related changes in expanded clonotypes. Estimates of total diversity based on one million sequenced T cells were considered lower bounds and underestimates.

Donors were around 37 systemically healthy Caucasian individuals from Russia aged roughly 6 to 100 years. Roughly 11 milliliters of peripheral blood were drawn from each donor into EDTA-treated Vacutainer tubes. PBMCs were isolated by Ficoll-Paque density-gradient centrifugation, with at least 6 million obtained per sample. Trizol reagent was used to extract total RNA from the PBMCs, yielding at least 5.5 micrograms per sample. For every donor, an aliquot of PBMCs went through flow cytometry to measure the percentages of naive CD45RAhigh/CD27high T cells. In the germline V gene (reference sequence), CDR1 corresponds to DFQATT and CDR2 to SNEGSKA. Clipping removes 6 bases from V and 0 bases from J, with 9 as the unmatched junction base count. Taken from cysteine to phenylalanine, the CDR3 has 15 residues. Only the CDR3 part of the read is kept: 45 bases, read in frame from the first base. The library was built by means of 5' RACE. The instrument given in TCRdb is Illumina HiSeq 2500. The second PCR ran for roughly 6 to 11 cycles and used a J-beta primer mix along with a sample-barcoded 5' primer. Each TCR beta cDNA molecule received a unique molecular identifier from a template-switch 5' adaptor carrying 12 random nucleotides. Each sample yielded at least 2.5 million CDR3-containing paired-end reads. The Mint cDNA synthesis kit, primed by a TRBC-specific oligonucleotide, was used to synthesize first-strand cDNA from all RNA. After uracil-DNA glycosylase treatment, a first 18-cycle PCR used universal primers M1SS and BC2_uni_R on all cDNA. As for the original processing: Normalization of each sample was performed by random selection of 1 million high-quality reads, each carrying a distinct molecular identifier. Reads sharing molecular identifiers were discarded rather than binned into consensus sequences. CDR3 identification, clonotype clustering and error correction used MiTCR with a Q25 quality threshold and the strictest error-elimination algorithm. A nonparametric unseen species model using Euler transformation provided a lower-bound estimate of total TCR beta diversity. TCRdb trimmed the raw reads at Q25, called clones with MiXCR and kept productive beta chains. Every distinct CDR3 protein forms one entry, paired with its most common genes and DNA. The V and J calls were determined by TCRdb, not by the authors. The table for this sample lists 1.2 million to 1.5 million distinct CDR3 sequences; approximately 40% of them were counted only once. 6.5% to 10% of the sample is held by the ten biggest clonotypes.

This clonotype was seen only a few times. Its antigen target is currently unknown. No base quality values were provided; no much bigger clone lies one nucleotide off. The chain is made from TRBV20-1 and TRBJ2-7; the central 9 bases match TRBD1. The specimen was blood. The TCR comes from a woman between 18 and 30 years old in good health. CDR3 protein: CSAPEGGQGSYEQYF. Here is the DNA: TGCAGTGCCCCCGAGGGGGGACAGGGCTCCTACGAGCAGTACTTC.